These 26 T cell receptor beta chains share one sample of origin, sequenced in a study of cytomegalovirus exposure and HLA in healthy donors. The primer mix had 60 Vbeta and 13 Jbeta primers. Profiling relied on immunoSEQ multiplex PCR, and the TCRdb table lists in-frame clones only, not all of them. Here the sample spans around 140,000 clones, around 84% being singletons. Sequences were obtained from PBMCs. The receptors were sampled from a man aged 50 to 59 in good health and CMV-seronegative.

The rearrangement joins TRBV30 to TRBJ2-7; D not certain. The CDR3 loop spans 14 amino acids. V lost 2 bases to trimming and J lost 6 bases, with 17 bases between them. From germline, CDR1 is GTSNPN and CDR2 SVGIG (reference sequence). The CDR3 DNA sequence: TGTGCCTGGAGTCCCGGGTCCTCGACGGGCGAGCAGTACTTC. Its protein product is CAWSPGSSTGEQYF. Filled out from reference TRBV30 and TRBJ2-7, the complete variable domain reads SQTIHQWPATLVQPVGSPLSLECTVEGTSNPNLYWYRQAAGRGLQLLFYSVGIGQISSEVPQNLSASRPQDRQFILSSKKLLLSDSGFYLCAWSPGSSTGEQYFGPGTRLTVT.

The V gene is TRBV7-8, the J gene TRBJ1-1, with D uncertain. Germline V gives CDR1 SGHVS, CDR2 FQNEAQ. This CDR3 is built from 14 residues. Trimming took off 4 bases at V and 1 base at J, with 10 bases between the two ends. CDR3 in DNA: TGTGCCAGCAGCTCGACAACACGGAACACTGAAGCTTTCTTT. It codes for CASSSTTRNTEAFF.

CDR3: CASSQVLVANTEAFF. CDR3 DNA: TGCGCCAGCAGCCAAGTATTGGTAGCGAACACTGAAGCTTTCTTT. This chain links TRBV4-1 with TRBJ1-1; D remains unclear. V lost 1 base to trimming and J lost 1 base, with 10 bases between them. Looked up from germline, CDR1 is MGHRA and CDR2 is YSYEKL. The CDR3 is made up of 15 amino acids.

This chain connects TRBV7-8 to TRBJ1-1; TRBD1 is a possible D gene (6 bases). The CDR3 is made up of 14 amino acids. Germline V gene lookup returns CDR1 SGHVS and CDR2 FQNEAQ. The ends were cut back, 5 bases at V and 3 bases at J, with 13 bases in the middle. CDR3 sequence (DNA): TGTGCCAGCAGCCCACAGGGAGGGGACACTGAAGCTTTCTTT. Its translation is CASSPQGGDTEAFF.

The rearrangement uses TRBV7-9 and TRBJ1-3; 7 positions agree with TRBD1. This CDR3 spans 15 amino acids. V dropped 5 bases and J dropped 0; count of bases not matched to a gene: 4. Per germline, CDR1 SEHNR and CDR2 FQNEAQ (reference sequence). CDR3 nucleotide sequence: TGTGCCAGCAGCCTTCAGGGGGGCTCTGGAAACACCATATATTTT. Translated: CASSLQGGSGNTIYF.

There are a few counts of this clone. Within the sample, other DNA sequences also encode this same CDR3. The rearrangement joins TRBV5-1 to TRBJ1-5; D not certain. The CDR3 loop spans 14 amino acids. CDR1 and CDR2 from the germline V gene are SGHRS and YFSETQ. V was shortened by 0 bases and J by 5 bases, with 9 bases between the two germline ends. The CDR3 coding sequence is TGCGCCAGCAGCTTGGAAGCCGGGGATCAGCCCCAGCATTTT. As protein: CASSLEAGDQPQHF.

This sequence joins TRBV25-1 and TRBJ2-5, with TRBD2 matching over 11 bases. The trim removed 5 bases at V and 5 bases at J, leaving 4 bases unmatched. The CDR3 length is 14 residues. CDR1 MGHDK and CDR2 SYGVNS come from the germline V gene. The CDR3 DNA is TGTGCCAGCAGTCTGACTAGCGGGGCGGAGACCCAGTACTTC. Its translation: CASSLTSGAETQYF.

This chain connects TRBV7-8 to TRBJ2-1; D perhaps matches TRBD2 (6 bases). Germline CDR1 reads SGHVS; CDR2 reads FQNEAQ. The CDR3 contains 12 residues. Trimming shortened V by 0 bases and J by 9 bases, and 6 bases separated the two germline ends. The CDR3, as DNA: TGTGCCAGCAGCTTAGCCGGGGGTGAGCAGTTCTTC. Translating gives CASSLAGGEQFF.

V gene TRBV11-3 combines with J gene TRBJ1-6, with a tentative D call TRBD1 (5 bases). The ends were cut back, 5 bases at V and 10 bases at J, with 15 bases in the middle. Germline V CDR1 and CDR2: SGHNT, YENEEA. This CDR3 contains 14 residues. The CDR3 loop is CASSPARGGSPLHF. The CDR3 DNA follows: TGTGCCAGCAGCCCCGCACGGGGGGGATCACCCCTCCACTTT.

This clone came up once. The chain has TRBV6-4 and TRBJ2-7; D gene uncertain. CDR3 length equals 10 residues. The V end lost 10 bases, the J end lost 7 bases, and 11 bases lay between the germline ends. CDR1 is MRHNA and CDR2 is SNTAGT in the germline V gene. The CDR3 region has the DNA TGTGCCACAATGAGGAGAGAGCAGTACTTC. Amino acids: CATMRREQYF.

This chain connects TRBV18 to TRBJ1-2, with 7 bases that match TRBD1. The CDR3 extends over 15 amino acids. In germline, CDR1 is KGHSH, CDR2 LQKENI. With 0 bases clipped from V and 8 bases from J, the junction kept 9 bases outside the gene matches. The CDR3 loop is CASSPPSPGTEGYTF. For the CDR3, the DNA is TGTGCCAGCTCACCACCGTCTCCCGGGACAGAAGGCTACACCTTC. Variable domain in full (rest from reference TRBV18 and TRBJ1-2): NAGVMQNPRHLVRRRGQEARLRCSPMKGHSHVYWYRQLPEEGLKFMVYLQKENIIDESGMPKERFSAEFPKEGPSILRIQQVVRGDSAAYFCASSPPSPGTEGYTFGSGTRLTVV.

This chain connects TRBV6-6 to TRBJ1-5, with 9 bases fitting TRBD1. Germline loops: CDR1 MNHNY, CDR2 SVGAGI (reference sequence). The junction had 5 bases not matched to a gene; V was cut back by 10 bases and J by 4 bases. This CDR3 is built from 13 residues. The CDR3 spells CATTGQGNQPQHF. The CDR3 DNA sequence: TGTGCCACTACGGGACAGGGTAATCAGCCCCAGCATTTT.

The gene calls are TRBV5-6 and TRBJ1-2, with D possibly matching TRBD1 (6 bases). Per the germline V gene, CDR1 is SGHDT and CDR2 is YYEEEE. The CDR3 contains 15 residues. V was clipped by 0 bases and J by 0 bases, with 9 bases between them. This CDR3 is CASSLVGGSNYGYTF. The CDR3, as DNA: TGTGCCAGCAGCTTGGTTGGGGGCTCTAACTATGGCTACACCTTC.

The chain carries TRBV9 and TRBJ2-7; TRBD1 is a possible D gene (6 bases). CDR3 length: 14 amino acids. Germline loops: CDR1 SGDLS, CDR2 YYNGEE. V was trimmed by 4 bases and J by 2 bases, leaving 13 bases between them. CDR3 protein: CASSFGQPAYEQYF. As DNA, the CDR3 is TGTGCCAGCAGCTTTGGACAGCCCGCCTACGAGCAGTACTTC.

This rearrangement joins TRBV9 to TRBJ1-1; 11 positions agree with TRBD1. V lost 4 bases, J lost 4 bases, and 6 bases stayed unmatched. Per the germline V gene, CDR1 is SGDLS and CDR2 is YYNGEE. This CDR3 is built from 15 residues. CDR3 in amino acids: CASSPSGTGGTEAFF. In nucleotides, the CDR3 is TGTGCCAGCAGCCCGTCCGGGACAGGGGGCACTGAAGCTTTCTTT.

V is TRBV9 and J is TRBJ2-1; D gene unclear. This CDR3 has 15 amino acids. The germline CDR1 and CDR2 sequences are SGDLS and YYNGEE. Trimming stripped 4 bases from V and 4 bases from J, with 15 bases between. CDR3 protein: CASSPSGLDYNEQFF. The CDR3 nucleotides are TGTGCCAGCAGCCCTAGTGGGTTAGATTACAATGAGCAGTTCTTC.

CDR3: CASSFTRQGEQYF. In DNA form, the CDR3 reads TGTGCCAGCAGCTTCACACGTCAGGGCGAGCAGTACTTC. This chain uses TRBV5-8 with TRBJ2-7; D perhaps matches TRBD1 (5 bases). Trimming left V 2 bases short and J 6 bases short, with 12 bases between. The CDR3 runs 13 residues. Germline V gene lookup returns CDR1 SGHTS and CDR2 YDEGEE.

J is TRBJ2-5 and V is TRBV2; D is possibly TRBD1 (5 bases). The germline CDR1 and CDR2 sequences are SNHLY and FYNNEI. V shed 4 bases and J shed 3 bases, with 12 bases lying between them. The CDR3 runs 14 residues. The CDR3 reads CASSVVRVEETQYF. CDR3 DNA: TGTGCCAGCAGTGTAGTCAGGGTGGAAGAGACCCAGTACTTC.

This chain uses TRBV5-1 with TRBJ1-3; TRBD1 might be the D (6 bases). The germline gives CDR1 SGHRS, CDR2 YFSETQ. The CDR3 covers 17 residues. The V end lost 4 bases, the J end lost 2 bases, and 19 bases lay between the germline ends. The CDR3 is CASSLELVGGPGNTIYF. The CDR3 nucleotides read TGCGCCAGCAGCCTAGAATTAGTGGGGGGGCCTGGAAACACCATATATTTT.

This chain joins TRBV6-5 and TRBJ2-5; 11 nucleotides align to TRBD2. The germline V gene encodes CDR1 MNHEY and CDR2 SVGAGI. The length of the CDR3 is 15 residues. J lost 11 bases, V lost 2 bases, and 10 bases had no gene match. The DNA of the CDR3 is TGTGCCAGCAGTTACGGCGGAGTAGCGGGAGGGGAGCAGTACTTC. Its protein is CASSYGGVAGGEQYF.

The chain links TRBV9 to TRBJ2-5; weak D call: TRBD1 (5 bases). V was pared by 0 bases and J by 2 bases, with 11 bases between. From germline, CDR1 is SGDLS and CDR2 YYNGEE. The CDR3 sequence is 15 residues long. DNA of the CDR3: TGTGCCAGCAGCGTAGCTTGGGGCCAGCAAGAGACCCAGTACTTC. Protein product: CASSVAWGQQETQYF.

The J gene is TRBJ2-1, the V gene TRBV15; perhaps TRBD2 as D (6 bases). The CDR3 totals 17 residues. Per germline, CDR1 LNHNV and CDR2 YYDKDF (reference sequence). The germline V and J ends were trimmed by 0 bases and 7 bases, with 19 bases remaining between them. The CDR3 loop is CATSRDLGAGELNEQFF. CDR3 DNA: TGTGCCACCAGCAGAGATCTGGGAGCGGGTGAACTGAATGAGCAGTTCTTC.

The chain uses TRBV6-1 and TRBJ2-7; 9 bases line up with TRBD2. The CDR3 is 15 amino acids. The junction had 6 bases not matched to a gene; V was cut back by 2 bases and J by 4 bases. Germline V lookup: CDR1 MNHNS, CDR2 SASEGT. For the CDR3, the DNA is TGTGCCAGCAGTGAACGGGCGGGAGGGGGGTACGAGCAGTACTTC. Translated: CASSERAGGGYEQYF.

The J gene is TRBJ1-6, the V gene TRBV5-1, with 8 nucleotides matching TRBD1. This CDR3 contains 18 residues. Trimming took 2 bases from V and 3 from J; bases not matched to a gene: 10. Germline V gene lookup returns CDR1 SGHRS and CDR2 YFSETQ. In nucleotides, the CDR3 is TGCGCCAGCAGCTTCGCGACAGGGGTGGAGGGCTATAATTCACCCCTCCACTTT. Translation: CASSFATGVEGYNSPLHF. The full variable domain, completed using reference TRBV5-1 and TRBJ1-6, is KAGVTQTPRYLIKTRGQQVTLSCSPISGHRSVSWYQQTPGQGLQFLFEYFSETQRNKGNFPGRFSGRQFSNSRSEMNVSTLELGDSALYLCASSFATGVEGYNSPLHFGNGTRLTVT.

The rearrangement uses TRBV7-6 and TRBJ2-7; possibly TRBD2 for D (6 bases). Germline assignment: CDR1 SGHVS and CDR2 FNYEAQ. V was cut by 1 base and J by 5 bases, with 18 bases left in between. The CDR3 loop spans 16 amino acids. The DNA for the CDR3 is TGTGCCAGCAGCTTAGGATCGGGACTGAGGATAAACGAGCAGTACTTC. Translating it yields CASSLGSGLRINEQYF.

Only one count was recorded for this clone. The chain combines TRBV28 with TRBJ1-4; 8 nucleotides line up with TRBD1. J was trimmed by 11 bases and V by 2 bases; bases with no gene match: 4. Germline V gives CDR1 MDHEN, CDR2 SYDVKM. The CDR3 has 13 amino acids. As DNA, the CDR3 is TGTGCCAGCAGTTTAAGGACAGGGTTGAAACTGTTTTTT. Protein sequence: CASSLRTGLKLFF.